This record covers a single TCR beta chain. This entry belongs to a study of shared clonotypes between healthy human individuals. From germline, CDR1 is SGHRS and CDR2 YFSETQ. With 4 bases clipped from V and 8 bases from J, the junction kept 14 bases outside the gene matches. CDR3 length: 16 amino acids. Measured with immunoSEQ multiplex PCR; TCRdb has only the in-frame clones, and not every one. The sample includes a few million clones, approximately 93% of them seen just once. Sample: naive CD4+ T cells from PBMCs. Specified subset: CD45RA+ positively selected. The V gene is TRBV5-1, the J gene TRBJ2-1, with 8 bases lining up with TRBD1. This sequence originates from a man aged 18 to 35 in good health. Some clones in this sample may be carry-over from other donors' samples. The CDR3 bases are TGCGCCAGCAGCCCTAGGGGGACAGGTGGTCGCGATGAGCAGTTCTTC. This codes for CASSPRGTGGRDEQFF.